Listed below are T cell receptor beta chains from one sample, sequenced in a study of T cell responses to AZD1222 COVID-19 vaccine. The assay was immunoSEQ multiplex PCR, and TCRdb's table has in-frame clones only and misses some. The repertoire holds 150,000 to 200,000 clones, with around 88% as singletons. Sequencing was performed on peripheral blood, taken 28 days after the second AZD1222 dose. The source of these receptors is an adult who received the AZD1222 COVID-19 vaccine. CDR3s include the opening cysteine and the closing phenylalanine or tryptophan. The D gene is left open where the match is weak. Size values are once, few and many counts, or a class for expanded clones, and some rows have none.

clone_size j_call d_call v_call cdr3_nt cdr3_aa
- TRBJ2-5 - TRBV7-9 TGTGCCAGCAGCTTAGTCTCAGGACAAGAGACCCAGTACTTC CASSLVSGQETQYF
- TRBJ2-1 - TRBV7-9 TGTGCCAGCAGCTCGGGTTGGGGGTCAAGCCCCTACAATGAGCAGTTCTTC CASSSGWGSSPYNEQFF
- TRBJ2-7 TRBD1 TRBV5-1 TGCGCCAGCAGGCCAACGACAGGGGACTCCTACGAGCAGTACTTC CASRPTTGDSYEQYF
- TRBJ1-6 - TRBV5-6 TGTGCCAGCAGCTTGACAGAAAATAATTCACCCCTCCACTTT CASSLTENNSPLHF
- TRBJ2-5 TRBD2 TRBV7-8 TGTGCCAGCAGCCAGCAGCCTCTAGCGGGGCTGGAGACCCAGTACTTC CASSQQPLAGLETQYF
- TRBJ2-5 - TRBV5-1 TGCGCCAGCAGCGCCCTCCAAGAGACCCAGTACTTC CASSALQETQYF
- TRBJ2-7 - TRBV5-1 TGCGCCAGCAGCTTGGGTAGAGTCTCCGGCGAGCAGTACTTC CASSLGRVSGEQYF
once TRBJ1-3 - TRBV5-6 TGTGCCAGCAGCTTTGGATCTGGAAACACCATATATTTT CASSFGSGNTIYF
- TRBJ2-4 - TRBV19 TGTGCCAGTAGCCTTCAGGCCGGCGGGGCCAAAAACATTCAGTACTTC CASSLQAGGAKNIQYF
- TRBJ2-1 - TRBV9 TGTGCCAGCAGCCCCCCGGGGGCAGGAGGGAGTGATGAGCAGTTCTTC CASSPPGAGGSDEQFF
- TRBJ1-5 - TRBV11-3 TGTGCCAGCAGCCCCCGCGAGGGGGATATAAGCAATCAGCCCCAGCATTTT CASSPREGDISNQPQHF
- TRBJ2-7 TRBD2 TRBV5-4 TGTGCCAGCAGCCCAAGGACTAGCGGCACCTACGAGCAGTACTTC CASSPRTSGTYEQYF
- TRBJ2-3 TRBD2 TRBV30 TGTGCCTGGAGTGTACCAATCTCAGCGGGGGGGTACACAGATACGCAGTATTTT CAWSVPISAGGYTDTQYF
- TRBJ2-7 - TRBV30 TGTGCCTGGAGTGTGCCCAGCTCCTACGAGCAGTACTTC CAWSVPSSYEQYF
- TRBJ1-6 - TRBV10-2 TGCGCCAGCAGTACGTCCTCCTATAATTCACCCCTCCACTTT CASSTSSYNSPLHF
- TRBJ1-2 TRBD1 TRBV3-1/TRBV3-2 TGTGCCAGCAGCCAAGTCCAGGGGGCATACTATGGCTACACCTTC CASSQVQGAYYGYTF
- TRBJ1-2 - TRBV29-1 TGCAGCGTTGAAGATCTTGGCAGCTCAAGCGGCTACACCTTC CSVEDLGSSSGYTF
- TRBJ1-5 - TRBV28 TGTGCCAGCAGTATTCACTCGGACCGGAGCAATCAGCCCCAGCATTTT CASSIHSDRSNQPQHF
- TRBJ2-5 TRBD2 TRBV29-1 TGCAGCCAAAGACGGACTAGCGGAACCCAGTACTTC CSQRRTSGTQYF
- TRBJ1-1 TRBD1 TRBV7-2 TGTGCCAGCAGCACCCGACAGGGGGCTATTGGAATGAACACTGAAGCTTTCTTT CASSTRQGAIGMNTEAFF
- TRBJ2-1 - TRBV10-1 TGCGCCAGCAGTGAGGAGGGGGAAACTGGGAGGAATGAGCAGTTCTTC CASSEEGETGRNEQFF
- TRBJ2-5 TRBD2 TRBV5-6 TGTGCCAGCAGCTTGACTAGCGGGGGCCGGGAGACCCAGTACTTC CASSLTSGGRETQYF
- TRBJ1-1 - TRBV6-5 TGTGCCAGCAGTTACGGGAGAAGGGGGGGAAGGACTGAAGCTTTCTTT CASSYGRRGGRTEAFF
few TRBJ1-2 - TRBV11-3 TGTGCCAGCAGCCCTAAACGAGCCGGGGGGGGCGGCTACACCTTC CASSPKRAGGGGYTF
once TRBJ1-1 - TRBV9 TGTGCCAGCAGCGTTATGCCCGGCGCTGAAGCTTTCTTT CASSVMPGAEAFF
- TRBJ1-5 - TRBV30 TGTGCCTGGAGCACAGGGTCCCGCCAGCCCCAGCATTTT CAWSTGSRQPQHF
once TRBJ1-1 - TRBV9 TGTGCCAGCAGCGTAGCACAGGGCGGTGGAACTGAAGCTTTCTTT CASSVAQGGGTEAFF
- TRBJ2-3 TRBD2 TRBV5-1 TGCGCCAGCAGCTTGGACGCGGGGGTGGGTGGGGATACGCAGTATTTT CASSLDAGVGGDTQYF
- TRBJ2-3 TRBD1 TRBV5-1 TGCGCCAGCAGCCGAACGACAGGGACAGATACGCAGTATTTT CASSRTTGTDTQYF
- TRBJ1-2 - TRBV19 TGTGCCAGCGCTCTAGAGGGGCTTGGGGGCTACACCTTC CASALEGLGGYTF
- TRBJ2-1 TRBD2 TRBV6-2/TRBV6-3 TGTGCCAGCAGTCGAAGCGGGGGGGCCGATGAGCAGTTCTTC CASSRSGGADEQFF
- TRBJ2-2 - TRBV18 TGTGCCAGCTCGCCCATCAGGGGTAGCACCGGGGAGCTGTTTTTT CASSPIRGSTGELFF
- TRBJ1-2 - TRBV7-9 TGTGCCAGCAGCTTAGCACAGGGTGGGCCGGGTGGCTACACCTTC CASSLAQGGPGGYTF
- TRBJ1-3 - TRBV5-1 TGCGCCAGCAGCTTGGGGATGAGCTCTGGAAACACCATATATTTT CASSLGMSSGNTIYF
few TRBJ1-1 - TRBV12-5 TGTGCTAGTGGTCCCGGGACCGCAAACACTGAAGCTTTCTTT CASGPGTANTEAFF